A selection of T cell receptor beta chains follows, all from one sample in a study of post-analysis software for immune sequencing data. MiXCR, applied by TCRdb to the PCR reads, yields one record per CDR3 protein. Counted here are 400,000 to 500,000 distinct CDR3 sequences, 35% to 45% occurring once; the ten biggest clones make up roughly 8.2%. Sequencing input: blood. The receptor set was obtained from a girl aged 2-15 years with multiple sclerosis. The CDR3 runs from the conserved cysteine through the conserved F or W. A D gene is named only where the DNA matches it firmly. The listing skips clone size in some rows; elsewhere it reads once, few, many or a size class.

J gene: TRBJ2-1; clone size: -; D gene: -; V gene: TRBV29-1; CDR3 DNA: TGCAGCGTTCCAGCACGGGTCGGAACACCCCTCCACAATGAGCAGTTCTTC; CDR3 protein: CSVPARVGTPLHNEQFF
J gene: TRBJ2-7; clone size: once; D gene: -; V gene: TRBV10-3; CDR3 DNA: TGTGCCATCAGTGAGTCGACTGCGATCTCCTACGAGCAGTACTTC; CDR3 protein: CAISESTAISYEQYF
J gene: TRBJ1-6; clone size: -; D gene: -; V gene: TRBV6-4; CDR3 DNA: TGTGCCAGCAGCCTGACAGGAAATAATTCACCCCTCCACTTT; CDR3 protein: CASSLTGNNSPLHF
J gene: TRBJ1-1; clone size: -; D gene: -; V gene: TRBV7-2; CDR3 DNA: TGTGCCACCACTAGAACAGGATCGGGCACTGAAGCTTTCTTT; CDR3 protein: CATTRTGSGTEAFF
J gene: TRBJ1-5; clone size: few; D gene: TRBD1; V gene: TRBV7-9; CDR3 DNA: TGTGCCAGCAGCTTAGTGGGCGGACAGGCCAATCAGCCCCAGCATTTT; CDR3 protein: CASSLVGGQANQPQHF
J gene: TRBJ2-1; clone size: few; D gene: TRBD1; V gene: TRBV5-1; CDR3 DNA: TGCGCCAGCAGCTTGGGCTCCGGGACAGGGCAGTTCTTC; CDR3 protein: CASSLGSGTGQFF
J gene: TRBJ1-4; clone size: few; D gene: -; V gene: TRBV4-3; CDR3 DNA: TGCGCCAGCAGCCAAGATCCAGCGCAGGGATATGAAAAACTGTTTTTT; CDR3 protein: CASSQDPAQGYEKLFF
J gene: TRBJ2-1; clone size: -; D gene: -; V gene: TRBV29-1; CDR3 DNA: TGCAGCACCTCTTGGAGTTACAATGAGCAGTTCTTC; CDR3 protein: CSTSWSYNEQFF
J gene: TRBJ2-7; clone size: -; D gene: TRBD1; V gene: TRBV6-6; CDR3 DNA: TGTGCCAGCACCGAGGACAGGGGTGTCCCCTACGAGCAGTACTTC; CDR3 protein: CASTEDRGVPYEQYF
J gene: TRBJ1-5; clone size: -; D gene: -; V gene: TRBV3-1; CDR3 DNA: TGTGCCAGCAGCTTGAGGGATCAGCCCCAGCATTTT; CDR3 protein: CASSLRDQPQHF
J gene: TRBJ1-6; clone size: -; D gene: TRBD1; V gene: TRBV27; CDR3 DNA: TGTGCCAGCAGTTTATCGAGGGGGCAGGTGTCACCCCTCCACTTT; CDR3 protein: CASSLSRGQVSPLHF
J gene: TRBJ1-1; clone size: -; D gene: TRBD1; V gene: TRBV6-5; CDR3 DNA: TGTGCCAGCAGGAGACAGGGGGTCGGTGAAGCTTTCTTT; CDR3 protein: CASRRQGVGEAFF
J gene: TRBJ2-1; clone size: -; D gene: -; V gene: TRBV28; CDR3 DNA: TGTGCCAGCAGCTTTGACAGCCCCAATGAGCAGTTCTTC; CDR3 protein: CASSFDSPNEQFF
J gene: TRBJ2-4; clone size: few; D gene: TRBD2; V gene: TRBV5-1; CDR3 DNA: TGCGCCAGCAGTACCGGGACTAGCGGGAGATGGGTAAACATTCAGTACTTC; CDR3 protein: CASSTGTSGRWVNIQYF
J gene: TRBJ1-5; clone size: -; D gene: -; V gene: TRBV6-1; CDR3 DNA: TGTGCCAGCACTACCAACAGGGTTCGTCAGCCCCAGCATTTT; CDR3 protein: CASTTNRVRQPQHF
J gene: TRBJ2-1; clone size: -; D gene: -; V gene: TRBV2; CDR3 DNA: TGTGCCAGCATAAACAGAGACTCCTACAATGAGCAGTTCTTC; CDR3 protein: CASINRDSYNEQFF
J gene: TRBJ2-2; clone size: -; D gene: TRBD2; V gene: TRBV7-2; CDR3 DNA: TGTGCCAGCACCCCAAGGCTTACTAGCGGGAGAAGCGCCGGGGAGCTGTTTTTT; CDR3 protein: CASTPRLTSGRSAGELFF
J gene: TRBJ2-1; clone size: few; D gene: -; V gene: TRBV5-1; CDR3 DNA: TGCGCCAGCAGCTGGTCTAGCGCGATAAGATACAATGAGCAGTTCTTC; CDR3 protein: CASSWSSAIRYNEQFF
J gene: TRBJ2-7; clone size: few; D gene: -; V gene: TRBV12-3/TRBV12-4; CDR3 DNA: TGTGCCAGCAGTTTAGACGGGGGAAACTACGAGCAGTACTTC; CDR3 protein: CASSLDGGNYEQYF
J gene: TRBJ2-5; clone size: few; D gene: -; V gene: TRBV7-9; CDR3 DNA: TGTGCCAGCAGCTTACTGGATGATATGGAGACCCAGTACTTC; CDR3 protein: CASSLLDDMETQYF
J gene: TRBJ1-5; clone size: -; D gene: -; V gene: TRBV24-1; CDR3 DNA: TGTGCCACCAGTGATTTTTCCGTTCAGCCCCAGCATTTT; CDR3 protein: CATSDFSVQPQHF
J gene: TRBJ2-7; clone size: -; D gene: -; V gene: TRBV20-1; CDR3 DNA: TGCAGTGCTAGGGAGTCTAGCGACCCCTACGAGCAGTACTTC; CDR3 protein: CSARESSDPYEQYF
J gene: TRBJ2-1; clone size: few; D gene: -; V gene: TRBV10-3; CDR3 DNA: TGTGCCATCAGTGTGGATTACAATGAGCAGTTCTTC; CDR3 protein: CAISVDYNEQFF
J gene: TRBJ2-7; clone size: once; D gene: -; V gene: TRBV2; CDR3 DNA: TGTGCCAGCATTTCGCCAGGAAGAGAGACCCCGTACTTC; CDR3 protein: CASISPGRETPYF
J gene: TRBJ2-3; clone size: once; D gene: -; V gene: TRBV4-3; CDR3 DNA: TGCGTCAGCAGCCAAGATCGCCCCGATACGCAGTATTTT; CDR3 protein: CVSSQDRPDTQYF
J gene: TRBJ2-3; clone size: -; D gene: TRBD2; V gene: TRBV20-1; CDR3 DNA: TGCAGTGCTAGAGATCGGGGATTCGGCGCGGGAGTGGCAGATACGCAGTATTTT; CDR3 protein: CSARDRGFGAGVADTQYF
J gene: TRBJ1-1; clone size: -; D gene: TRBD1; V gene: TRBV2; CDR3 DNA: TGTGCCAGCAGGACAGGGGTTCCCACTGAAGCTTTCTTT; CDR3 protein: CASRTGVPTEAFF